What follows are 26 T cell receptor beta chains derived from one specimen sequenced in a study of response to subunit inactivated influenza vaccine. From the RT-PCR reads, TCRdb called clonotypes with MiXCR, one entry per CDR3 protein. The table has 650,000 to 800,000 distinct CDR3 sequences, approximately 15% seen once. Sequences were derived from PBMCs from blood, sampled 14 to 15 days before vaccination. Receptors were obtained from a man aged 50 to 60 who received an inactivated influenza vaccine.

This clonotype was seen many times. The V gene is TRBV13, the J gene TRBJ2-6; 9 bases align to TRBD2. Germline V gene lookup returns CDR1 PRHDT and CDR2 FYEKMQ (reference sequence). Trimming removed 8 bases from V and 2 bases from J; junction bases left unmatched: 13. CDR3 length equals 18 residues. The CDR3 sequence is CASRGMDSGRTGANVLTF. Here the CDR3 DNA reads TGTGCCAGCCGGGGGATGGATAGCGGGAGAACTGGGGCCAACGTCCTGACTTTC.

This rearrangement joins TRBV18 to TRBJ2-2; TRBD2 aligns across 14 bases. Germline CDR1 KGHSH, CDR2 LQKENI. J was trimmed by 9 bases and V by 5 bases; bases with no gene match: 11. The CDR3 spans 17 residues. CDR3 residues: CASSATGTSGSIRELFF. The CDR3 DNA is TGTGCCAGCTCAGCCACCGGGACTAGCGGGAGTATTCGGGAGCTGTTTTTT.

This clonotype has a handful of counts. The CDR3 sequence is CASSFGGLGEQYF. For the CDR3, the DNA is TGTGCCAGCAGCTTTGGGGGCCTAGGGGAGCAGTACTTC. The chain recombines TRBV5-5 with TRBJ2-7; a weak D match, TRBD1 (6 bases). Trimming took 2 bases from V and 7 from J, leaving 13 bases between them. Germline CDR1 reads SGHKS; CDR2 reads YYEKEE (reference sequence). The CDR3 is 13 amino acids.

V gene TRBV20-1 combines with J gene TRBJ2-3; maybe TRBD2 (5 bases). CDR1 is DFQATT, CDR2 SNEGSKA, per germline (reference sequence). The CDR3 has 13 amino acids. Trimming removed 3 bases from V and 3 bases from J, with 10 bases in between. The CDR3 spells CSASQAETDTQYF. CDR3 in DNA: TGCAGTGCTAGTCAAGCGGAAACAGATACGCAGTATTTT.

V is TRBV9 and J is TRBJ2-5, with D perhaps matching TRBD1 (6 bases). Per the germline V gene, CDR1 is SGDLS and CDR2 is YYNGEE. V was clipped by 3 bases and J by 4 bases, with 13 bases between them. The CDR3 is 14 residues long. The CDR3 bases are TGTGCCAGCAGCGATCGACAGGTTGGAGAGACCCAGTACTTC. Amino acids: CASSDRQVGETQYF.

This clonotype showed up just a few times. This chain joins TRBV28 and TRBJ2-7; D is possibly TRBD1 or TRBD2 (7 bases each). Trimming stripped 8 bases from V and 3 bases from J, with 17 bases between. This CDR3 region has 14 residues. From germline, CDR1 is MDHEN and CDR2 SYDVKM. The CDR3 loop is CASWGRGGFYEQYF. The CDR3, as DNA: TGTGCCAGCTGGGGCAGGGGGGGATTCTACGAGCAGTACTTC.

The gene calls are TRBV5-1 and TRBJ2-1; possible D gene TRBD2, 6 bases. V lost 4 bases and J lost 1, with 18 bases in between. This CDR3 region has 17 residues. Looked up from germline, CDR1 is SGHRS and CDR2 is YFSETQ. CDR3 amino acids: CASSTRGGTSSYNEQFF. The CDR3 DNA reads as TGCGCCAGCAGCACCCGTGGAGGGACTTCTTCCTACAATGAGCAGTTCTTC. Filled out from reference TRBV5-1 and TRBJ2-1, the complete variable domain reads KAGVTQTPRYLIKTRGQQVTLSCSPISGHRSVSWYQQTPGQGLQFLFEYFSETQRNKGNFPGRFSGRQFSNSRSEMNVSTLELGDSALYLCASSTRGGTSSYNEQFFGPGTRLTVL.

This clonotype was seen more than once but under ten times. The V gene is TRBV28, the J gene TRBJ1-2; the D gene is possibly TRBD1 (6 bases). The V and J ends lost 3 bases and 8 bases respectively, with 16 bases between them. Germline CDR1 and CDR2: MDHEN and SYDVKM. This CDR3 is built from 14 residues. CDR3 protein: CASSFGGRISGYTF. CDR3 nucleotide sequence: TGTGCCAGCAGTTTTGGGGGGCGGATATCGGGCTACACCTTC.

The genes are TRBV2 and TRBJ2-3, with 9 bases lining up with TRBD2. The V and J ends lost 2 bases and 15 bases, in that order; junction bases with no gene match: 9. Looked up from germline, CDR1 is SNHLY and CDR2 is FYNNEI. The CDR3 covers 13 residues. Here the CDR3 DNA reads TGTGCCAGCAGTGAAATGGTAGCGGGGGCCCATTATTTT. Its translation is CASSEMVAGAHYF. Drawing the rest from reference TRBV2 and TRBJ2-3, the complete variable domain is EPEVTQTPSHQVTQMGQEVILRCVPISNHLYFYWYRQILGQKVEFLVSFYNNEISEKSEIFDDQFSVERPDGSNFTLKIRSTKLEDSAMYFCASSEMVAGAHYFGPGTRLTVL.

CDR3 residues: CASSFWWGDSYEQYF. The CDR3 nucleotides read TGTGCCAGCAGTTTTTGGTGGGGGGACTCCTACGAGCAGTACTTC. V is TRBV12-3 or TRBV12-4 and J is TRBJ2-7; a weak D match, TRBD2 (6 bases). The CDR3 consists of 15 residues. The V and J ends lost 3 bases and 0 bases respectively, with 12 bases between them.

Of note for this clonotype: It may be a read error: a sequence one base away is much more abundant. The chain links TRBV5-1 to TRBJ2-1; TRBD2 matches at 11 bases. The CDR3 runs to 17 residues. Germline V gene data show CDR1 as SGHRS and CDR2 as YFSETQ. The CDR3 region is CASSRLIAGGPGNDQFF. DNA of the CDR3: TGCGCCAGCAGCAGACTAATAGCGGGAGGGCCGGGCAATGACCAGTTCTTC.

The gene calls are TRBV5-1 and TRBJ2-2; D gene uncertain. The germline V gene has CDR1 SGHRS and CDR2 YFSETQ. Between the trimmed V and J ends, which lost 1 base and 11 bases, there was a span of 9 bases. The CDR3 is made up of 12 amino acids. CDR3 DNA sequence: TGCGCCAGCAGCTTGCAGGACCGCGAGCTGTTTTTT. It translates to CASSLQDRELFF.

The rearrangement links TRBV20-1 to TRBJ2-7; D is undetermined. The CDR3 is 15 residues long. Germline loops: CDR1 DFQATT, CDR2 SNEGSKA (reference sequence). Trimming left V 0 bases short and J 0 bases short, with 12 bases between. The CDR3 is CSAREPMVSSYEQYF. The CDR3 region has the DNA TGCAGTGCTAGAGAACCGATGGTTAGCTCCTACGAGCAGTACTTC.

This clonotype was seen a handful of times. The V and J genes are TRBV11-2 and TRBJ2-7, with TRBD2 as a possible D gene (6 bases). The CDR3 has 15 residues. V was pared by 2 bases and J by 2 bases, with 13 bases between. Germline CDR1 SGHAT, CDR2 FQNNGV. As DNA, the CDR3 is TGTGCCAGCAGCTTATGGCCCGGAGGGACCTACGAGCAGTACTTC. Its translation: CASSLWPGGTYEQYF.

There are a few counts of this clonotype. The chain couples TRBV14 to TRBJ2-7; TRBD1 or TRBD2 may be the D gene (5 bases each). V was trimmed by 4 bases and J by 7 bases, leaving 14 bases between them. The CDR3 spans 13 residues. Germline assignment: CDR1 SGHDN and CDR2 FVKESK. In DNA, the CDR3 is TGTGCCAGCAGCCCGGGGCCCAGTGGGGAGCAGTACTTC. Translation gives CASSPGPSGEQYF.

In nucleotides, the CDR3 is TGTGCCAGCAGTCCGGAACAGGGGTTGAGCAATCAGCCCCAGCATTTT. Its translation: CASSPEQGLSNQPQHF. This chain connects TRBV28 to TRBJ1-5; the match to TRBD1 covers 7 bases. V lost 5 bases and J lost 1; bases outside the gene matches: 8. CDR1 MDHEN and CDR2 SYDVKM come from the germline V gene. The CDR3 extends over 16 amino acids.

This chain uses TRBV19 with TRBJ1-5; 9 bases agree with TRBD1. CDR1 and CDR2 from the germline V gene are LNHDA and SQIVND (reference sequence). Trimming cost V 1 base and J 6 bases; bases outside gene matches: 13. The CDR3 has 18 amino acids. CDR3 sequence reads: CASSIGNKGQGGRQPQHF. The CDR3 DNA is TGTGCCAGTAGTATAGGGAACAAGGGACAGGGAGGCCGTCAGCCCCAGCATTTT. The full variable domain, with the rest looked up from reference TRBV19 and TRBJ1-5, is DGGITQSPKYLFRKEGQNVTLSCEQNLNHDAMYWYRQDPGQGLRLIYYSQIVNDFQKGDIAEGYSVSREKKESFPLTVTSAQKNPTAFYLCASSIGNKGQGGRQPQHFGDGTRLSIL.

The chain uses TRBV28 and TRBJ1-5; no definite D call. This CDR3 region has 14 residues. Germline-derived CDR1 and CDR2 are MDHEN and SYDVKM. V lost 2 bases to trimming and J lost 0 bases, with 5 bases between them. In DNA form, the CDR3 reads TGTGCCAGCAGTTTAGTGAATAGCAATCAGCCCCAGCATTTT. This codes for CASSLVNSNQPQHF. The whole variable domain, remainder taken from reference TRBV28 and TRBJ1-5, is DVKVTQSSRYLVKRTGEKVFLECVQDMDHENMFWYRQDPGLGLRLIYFSYDVKMKEKGDIPEGYSVSREKKERFSLILESASTNQTSMYLCASSLVNSNQPQHFGDGTRLSIL.

This clonotype showed up just a few times. The V gene is TRBV6-1, the J gene TRBJ1-4; D gene uncertain. Germline values: CDR1 MNHNS, CDR2 SASEGT. The CDR3 loop spans 13 amino acids. Trimming left V 6 bases short and J 6 bases short, with 11 bases between. CDR3 in DNA: TGTGCCAGCAGATCTTCAGGTGATGAAAAACTGTTTTTT. As protein: CASRSSGDEKLFF.

This clonotype was seen repeatedly, ten times or more. V and J are TRBV7-2 and TRBJ2-7; D is perhaps TRBD1 (5 bases). CDR3 size: 14 residues. The ends were cut back, 3 bases at V and 2 bases at J, with 11 bases in the middle. The germline CDR1 and CDR2 sequences are SGHTA and FQGNSA. CDR3: CASSLGRLAYEQYF. The CDR3, as DNA: TGTGCCAGCAGCTTGGGGCGCCTCGCCTACGAGCAGTACTTC.

This clonotype was picked up a small number of times. The CDR3 reads CASSVGGTGVYEQYF. Here the CDR3 DNA reads TGTGCCAGCAGCGTAGGAGGGACAGGGGTCTACGAGCAGTACTTC. The J gene is TRBJ2-7, the V gene TRBV9, with TRBD1 identical over 10 bases. Germline V CDR1 and CDR2: SGDLS, YYNGEE. With V trimmed by 0 bases and J by 3 bases, 3 bases remained unmatched. CDR3 length equals 15 residues.

The table lists this clonotype with many counts. CDR3 loop: CASSLASSGGNTGELFF. The CDR3 DNA sequence: TGCGCCAGCAGCTTGGCATCTAGCGGGGGGAACACCGGGGAGCTGTTTTTT. The gene calls are TRBV5-1 and TRBJ2-2; 10 nucleotides align to TRBD2. V was pared by 0 bases and J by 1 base, with 3 bases of the junction left unmatched. In germline, CDR1 is SGHRS, CDR2 YFSETQ. The CDR3 extends over 17 amino acids.

The rearrangement uses TRBV18 and TRBJ2-7; 7 nucleotides match TRBD1. Germline CDR1 and CDR2: KGHSH and LQKENI. V lost 3 bases and J lost 6; bases outside the gene matches: 5. The CDR3 contains 13 residues. The CDR3 sequence is CASSPEQGLEQYF. DNA of the CDR3: TGTGCCAGCTCACCCGAACAGGGGCTCGAGCAGTACTTC.

This clonotype appeared many times. The rearrangement joins TRBV18 to TRBJ2-7, with D possibly being TRBD1 (6 bases). With 6 bases removed from V and 1 base from J, the gap between germline ends came to 16 bases. Per the germline V gene, CDR1 is KGHSH and CDR2 is LQKENI. This CDR3 spans 15 amino acids. The CDR3 nucleotides are TGTGCCAGCTCGCCAGGCAGCGGACAGTCCTACGAGCAGTACTTC. Translation: CASSPGSGQSYEQYF.

This clonotype was counted ten times or more. The chain couples TRBV7-2 to TRBJ2-1; D is possibly TRBD1 (6 bases). From germline, CDR1 is SGHTA and CDR2 FQGNSA. This CDR3 has 15 amino acids. V was cut by 3 bases and J by 4 bases, with 13 bases left in between. The DNA of the CDR3 is TGTGCCAGCAGCTTGGATGGGGGCGTGTACAATGAGCAGTTCTTC. As protein: CASSLDGGVYNEQFF.

This clonotype was detected ten times or more. The chain links TRBV7-9 to TRBJ2-3; no clear D gene. This CDR3 has 13 amino acids. With 2 bases removed from V and 6 bases from J, the gap between germline ends came to 9 bases. Germline lookup yields CDR1 SEHNR and CDR2 FQNEAQ (reference sequence). CDR3: CASSLLNSDTQYF. Written as DNA, the CDR3 is TGTGCCAGCAGCTTACTAAACTCCGATACGCAGTATTTT.